A single sample gave rise to the 15 T cell receptor beta chains below, sequenced in a study of Ad26.COV2.S vaccination and SARS-CoV-2 variants. The table came from immunoSEQ multiplex PCR; TCRdb's copy has only in-frame clones and leaves some out. The sample lists about 680,000 clones, about 90% occurring once. Documented treatment: 15 to 20 received Ad26.COV2.S at low or high dose, single or two shots; several received placebo; per-sample allocation not given. Each sample was drawn 63 days after the first injection (of vaccine or placebo). Specimen: peripheral blood, collected in a trial of Ad26.COV2.S vaccine versus placebo. The receptors derive from a person aged 18-60 years who received the Ad26.COV2.S COVID-19 vaccine or a placebo.

This clone has only one observation. The J gene is TRBJ1-3, the V gene TRBV2; the D is unclear. This CDR3 contains 13 residues. Trimming left V 8 bases short and J 0 bases short, with 8 bases between. CDR1 and CDR2 from the germline V gene are SNHLY and FYNNEI. CDR3 nucleotides: TGTGCCAGCGTAGCCCTCTCTGGAAACACCATATATTTT. Amino acids: CASVALSGNTIYF. The variable domain in full, completed from reference TRBV2 and TRBJ1-3, reads EPEVTQTPSHQVTQMGQEVILRCVPISNHLYFYWYRQILGQKVEFLVSFYNNEISEKSEIFDDQFSVERPDGSNFTLKIRSTKLEDSAMYFCASVALSGNTIYFGEGSWLTVV.

The rearrangement joins TRBV5-4 to TRBJ1-1; TRBD1 might be the D (6 bases). The V gene lost 1 base and the J gene lost 11 bases, with 15 bases spanning the gap. Germline lookup yields CDR1 SGHNT and CDR2 YYREEE (reference sequence). This CDR3 spans 13 amino acids. The CDR3 DNA is TGTGCCAGCAGCTTGCAGGGGATTGGTTTGGCTTTCTTT. Translation: CASSLQGIGLAFF.

The V and J genes are TRBV5-5 and TRBJ2-7; D perhaps matches TRBD2 (6 bases). Deletions cut 2 bases from V and 7 bases from J, with 13 bases between. This CDR3 region has 13 residues. In germline, CDR1 is SGHKS, CDR2 YYEKEE (reference sequence). CDR3 DNA sequence: TGTGCCAGCAGCTTCCCCGCGGGAAGGGAGCAGTACTTC. It codes for CASSFPAGREQYF.

This clone was counted a single time. The chain employs TRBV5-1 and TRBJ2-5; TRBD1 agrees at 10 bases. This CDR3 is 15 amino acids long. Unmatched junction bases numbered 6, after V lost 4 bases and J lost 3 bases. Per germline, CDR1 SGHRS and CDR2 YFSETQ. The CDR3 here is CASSAAGTGEETQYF. The CDR3 DNA is TGCGCCAGCAGCGCAGCCGGGACAGGGGAAGAGACCCAGTACTTC.

V gene TRBV6-1 combines with J gene TRBJ2-7; D perhaps matches TRBD2 (5 bases). Germline assignment: CDR1 MNHNS and CDR2 SASEGT. Trimming stripped 2 bases from V and 0 bases from J, with 11 bases between. The CDR3 totals 15 residues. The CDR3 protein is CASSEWVGSSYEQYF. The CDR3 nucleotides read TGTGCCAGCAGTGAATGGGTAGGGAGCTCCTACGAGCAGTACTTC.

The rearrangement links TRBV15 to TRBJ1-5; D not resolved. The germline V and J ends were trimmed by 5 bases and 3 bases, with 20 bases remaining between them. The length of the CDR3 is 17 residues. The germline V gene encodes CDR1 LNHNV and CDR2 YYDKDF (reference sequence). The CDR3 reads CATSGPRLTGFNQPQHF. The CDR3, as DNA: TGTGCCACCAGCGGCCCGCGGCTCACGGGCTTCAATCAGCCCCAGCATTTT.

The chain employs TRBV29-1 and TRBJ2-5, with D tentatively TRBD1 or TRBD2 (7 bases each). This CDR3 has 14 amino acids. V lost 3 bases, J lost 5 bases, and 16 bases lay in between. Per the germline V gene, CDR1 is SQVTM and CDR2 is ANQGSEA. The DNA for the CDR3 is TGCAGCGTTGATCCGTTCAGGGGGGGGGAGACCCAGTACTTC. Protein product: CSVDPFRGGETQYF.

The table lists this clone with a count of one. This sequence joins TRBV7-2 and TRBJ2-7, with D perhaps matching TRBD1 (5 bases). The CDR3 spans 13 residues. Trimming cost V 1 base and J 6 bases, with 10 bases left between them. Germline V gene lookup returns CDR1 SGHTA and CDR2 FQGNSA. Here the CDR3 DNA reads TGTGCCAGCAGCTTAGTATGGACAACCGAGCAGTACTTC. It codes for CASSLVWTTEQYF.

This sequence joins TRBV5-4 and TRBJ2-1; no reliable D call. CDR3 length: 16 amino acids. V was trimmed by 0 bases and J by 0 bases, leaving 10 bases between them. CDR1 is SGHNT and CDR2 is YYREEE in the germline V gene (reference sequence). The CDR3 DNA follows: TGTGCCAGCAGCTTGGGTGGACCTCTCTCCTACAATGAGCAGTTCTTC. Amino acids: CASSLGGPLSYNEQFF.

This rearrangement joins TRBV18 to TRBJ2-1; TRBD2 matches 10 bases. V lost 5 bases to trimming and J lost 7 bases; unmatched junction nucleotides: 8. This CDR3 region has 15 residues. In germline, CDR1 is KGHSH, CDR2 LQKENI. CDR3: CASSLAGGLKNEQFF. The DNA of the CDR3 is TGTGCCAGCTCATTAGCGGGGGGCCTTAAGAATGAGCAGTTCTTC.

V usage is TRBV19 and J usage is TRBJ2-1; D is ambiguous. Trimming cost V 7 bases and J 0 bases, with 10 bases left between them. This CDR3 comprises 14 residues. From germline, CDR1 is LNHDA and CDR2 SQIVND (reference sequence). Here the CDR3 DNA reads TGTGCCAGTACCGATCGGAGCTCCTACAATGAGCAGTTCTTC. It is translated as CASTDRSSYNEQFF.

The chain links TRBV5-1 to TRBJ2-6; maybe TRBD2 (6 bases). V was cut by 0 bases and J by 1 base, with 14 bases left in between. Germline-derived CDR1 and CDR2 are SGHRS and YFSETQ. The CDR3 covers 18 residues. The CDR3 sequence: CASSLVPGLVSGANVLTF. The DNA for the CDR3 is TGCGCCAGCAGCTTGGTCCCGGGACTGGTGTCTGGGGCCAACGTCCTGACTTTC.

The gene calls are TRBV11-3 and TRBJ1-1; D ambiguous. Germline V lookup: CDR1 SGHNT, CDR2 YENEEA. The CDR3 has 12 residues. V lost 8 bases and J lost 8, with 15 bases in between. This CDR3 is CASSHADGEAFF. CDR3 bases: TGTGCCAGCTCTCATGCGGATGGGGAAGCTTTCTTT.

The J gene is TRBJ2-2, the V gene TRBV2, with a tentative D call TRBD2 (6 bases). The ends were cut back, 5 bases at V and 6 bases at J, with 7 bases in the middle. Looked up from germline, CDR1 is SNHLY and CDR2 is FYNNEI. The CDR3 contains 12 residues. The chain's CDR3 is CASSLAAGELFF. The DNA for the CDR3 is TGTGCCAGCAGTTTAGCGGCCGGGGAGCTGTTTTTT.

This chain joins TRBV19 and TRBJ2-2, with TRBD2 matching over 7 bases. In germline, CDR1 is LNHDA, CDR2 SQIVND (reference sequence). The trim removed 2 bases at V and 1 base at J, leaving 4 bases unmatched. The CDR3 consists of 16 residues. Here the CDR3 DNA reads TGTGCCAGTAGTATACGGGGGAGGGGGAACACCGGGGAGCTGTTTTTT. Translated: CASSIRGRGNTGELFF.